The entry below gives a single T cell receptor beta chain sequence along with its context. Its antigen is not yet known. No base qualities exist here, and no much larger clone lies one base off it. This sample is drawn from a study of cytomegalovirus exposure and HLA in healthy donors (dated by TCRdb to between 2016 and 2019). Regarding the complete study: According to an earlier analysis of 550 to 700 of the donors, about 179 million T cells yielded some 110 million unique TCR beta sequences and roughly 280 Gb of sequence data. Across under 500 genotyped donors of the cohort, an average of about 240,000 unique TCR beta nucleotide sequences per donor were sequenced, and roughly a sixth of those sequences were non-productive. Every discovery cohort repertoire had been produced on one sequencing platform. The study aimed to test whether signatures of past pathogen exposure could be identified by cataloging public T cell receptors. In addition to the first cohort of 500 to 850 subjects, a separate validation cohort of approximately 120 different subjects was used. HLA typing included class I and class II loci at four-digit resolution. Five DR-DQ haplotypes were handled as single units for association and clustering because linkage in the cohort was strong. Typing coverage varied by locus: roughly 629-640 donors for A, B, C, DRB1 and DQB1; approximately 520 for DQA1; more than 600 for DPA1; 400 to 480 for DPB1. Donor age, sex, ethnicity and CMV serostatus were compiled together with the repertoire data. A later genetic analysis took genome-wide SNP genotypes for 398 of the 666 donors and used that subset as a discovery cohort. In a later analysis, previously published TCR beta repertoires from several hundred donors were re-analyzed and high-resolution HLA genotyping was added so that TCR occurrence patterns could be studied. The study combined high-throughput TCR immunosequencing, statistical association of individual TCRs with disease status, and machine learning to predict cytomegalovirus infection status. The study used immunosequencing to profile the T cell repertoires of hundreds of subjects and linked those repertoires to cytomegalovirus serostatus. An early release that covered roughly 600 HLA-typed donors contained approximately 300 gigabases of sequencing data and around 85 million unique TCR sequences. An earlier analysis of about 600 of the donors used high-throughput TCR beta sequencing to judge whether each TCR beta V gene segment behaved as functional or pseudogenic. The later analysis used no new phenotypic data to find candidate immune exposures, relying instead on TCR beta sequences and their occurrence across donors. Among the roughly 400 genotyped donors, roughly 80% belonged to the genetic ancestry cluster associated with self-reported Caucasian donors.

Receptor libraries were prepared by the immunoSEQ multiplex PCR assay. For the multiplex PCR, a mixture combining 60 forward primers for TCR Vbeta segments and 13 reverse primers for TCR Jbeta segments was used. A multiplex PCR assay on genomic DNA amplified the CDR3 region of rearranged TCR beta genes. Amplified TCR beta libraries were sequenced as 87-base-pair reads on the Illumina HiSeq System. The published analysis was carried out like this. Across the roughly 600 repertoires, a later analysis counted some 81 million unique TCR beta chains, roughly 11 million of which were shared by at least two donors. Raw reads were error-corrected and collapsed into unique sequences with a nearest-neighbor algorithm that merged closely related sequences to remove PCR and sequencing errors. To assign V, D and J gene segments, CDR3 sequences were aligned to IMGT reference sequences. For a sequence to be retained, a match of at least six nucleotides to both a V gene segment and a J gene segment was required. Rearrangements were classified as productive when the CDR3 lacked stop codons and remained in frame with V and J, and all other rearrangements were classified as non-productive. CDR3 was defined by IMGT convention, running from the second conserved V-encoded cysteine to the conserved J-encoded phenylalanine. In an earlier analysis of more than 550 of the donors, sequences lacking an unambiguous match to a single V gene segment were excluded. An earlier analysis of several hundred of the donors called V segments functional above 56.7% productive rearrangements and segregating when the between-donor standard deviation exceeded 5%. A statistical classification framework was developed to diagnose cytomegalovirus status using the catalog of TCR beta chain sequences. In a later analysis, TCR nucleotide sequences were compared against IMGT/GENE-DB human TR gene sequences so that V and J genes could be assigned. In a later analysis, CDR3 sequences and most-parsimonious VDJ recombination scenarios were assigned using the TCRdist pipeline. In a later analysis, every TCR beta chain was defined by the combination of its CDR3 amino acid sequence and its V-gene family, and reads without a unique V-gene family were dropped. As a way to deal with suspected cross-contamination and a sequencing artifact, a later analysis dropped 640 or so nucleotide sequences that were highly shared and had low generation probability. A later analysis calculated a clonal expansion index for each public chain from normalized within-repertoire ranks of inferred template counts. In a later analysis, generation probabilities were computed with a VDJ recombination model fitted to out-of-frame rearrangements, and the resulting probabilities were checked against IGoR. In a later analysis, hypergeometric tests were used to score TCR-TCR, TCR-HLA and TCR-CMV co-occurrence, with a repertoire-size bias correction applied to TCR pairs. A later analysis estimated false discovery rates by permuting HLA or CMV assignments 20 times. In a later analysis, co-occurring TCRs were grouped with DBSCAN, and TCRdist sequence similarity was added when clustering was performed within HLA-allele-positive subsets. Repertoires with fewer than 30,000 or more than 120,000 public chains, plus five repertoires with anomalous nucleotide sharing, were excluded from co-occurrence clustering. The table comes from immuneACCESS by way of TCRdb, which keeps in-frame sequences with V and J called. Part of the clones is missing from these tables; in studies checked, under half for an unresolved V gene and the rest for unknown reasons. Clonal size and the V and J genes are those of that table, whereas D and trimming came from the DNA. Present in this sample are approximately 68,000 clones, around 72% of which were seen just once. Approximately 7% of the sample goes to the ten largest clones.

The cohort consisted of some 730 healthy bone marrow donors. All cohort members were sampled while nominally healthy, although unrecorded immune exposures were likely present. The donor was CMV seropositive and was included in the group of around 300 seropositive cohort members. A peripheral blood sample was provided by each donor, and peripheral blood mononuclear cells were used for TCR beta sequencing. Genomic DNA was extracted from the blood cell samples with the Qiagen DNeasy Blood Extraction Kit. V lost 5 bases and J lost 0 bases; the stretch between them is 10 bases long. For CDR1 and CDR2, the germline V gene lists MNHNS and SASEGT. Including cysteine and phenylalanine, the CDR3 has 14 amino acids. Only CDR3 DNA is held: 42 bases, read in frame from base 1. Summary of the overall study and its limitations: In a later analysis, most CMV-associated TCR beta chains were found to appear HLA-restricted, with HLA associations seemingly driven largely by CMV exposure. A later genetic analysis associated a missense DCLRE1C variant with V-gene and J-gene trimming of TCR beta chains, and an independent cohort replicated the association. Presence/absence analyses assumed roughly uniform sequencing depth across donors, an assumption that may not hold. The earlier analysis of 587 of the donors excluded fewer than 20 rarely observed V segments, including chromosome 9 orphons, because counts were too low. In a later analysis, HLA-associated TCR beta chains showed more clonal expansion and lower generation probabilities than non-associated chains that were equally common. A group of highly shared sequence variants was considered likely to be a technical artifact of the sequencing pipeline. Only TCR beta chains were sequenced in this cohort, and the absence of alpha or paired-chain data limited detectable features. A later analysis associated 15,000 to 20,000 TCR beta sequences with specific HLA alleles at a false discovery rate of 0.05. In both the original and validation cohorts, the classifier was reported to diagnose cytomegalovirus status with high specificity and sensitivity. A later analysis reported that several top co-occurrence clusters appeared linked to parvovirus B19, influenza, CMV and Epstein-Barr virus. Correlated functional status among segregating V segments might reflect linkage disequilibrium, but an unknown experimental factor could not be ruled out. While some public TCRs were present in many individuals, most TCR sequences turned up only very rarely across donors. The authors suggested that the approach could potentially be extended to other disease states and immunological phenotypes. The study gave a list of some 150 TCR beta chains associated with cytomegalovirus. According to a later analysis, TCR association rates differed among HLA loci, with DRB1 alleles showing the most associated TCRs and HLA-C alleles showing the fewest. Some IMGT-functional V segments, including TRBV6-2 and TRBV6-3, could not be told apart with the 87-base-pair reads, so those segments were excluded. The only immune exposure information available for the cohort was CMV serostatus. Strong co-occurrence of HLA alleles, especially DR and DQ, made assigning TCR associations to individual alleles difficult. Compared with the roughly 670-donor mean, donors in an Asian-associated ancestry cluster had fewer N-insertions in productive TCRs, according to a later genetic analysis. A few of the identified cytomegalovirus-associated TCR beta chains were confirmed in vitro to be specific for cytomegalovirus antigens. HLA typing was unavailable for some donors at each locus, so association tests used only the typed subset. A further reported finding was that TCR beta sequences accurately predicted the HLA-A and HLA-B alleles for most subjects in the first cohort. In an earlier analysis of 587 of the donors, most TCR beta V segments appeared in productive rearrangements about 87% or about 30% of the time, broadly matching IMGT annotations.

The sample comprised PBMCs. The TCR originated in a woman in her 30s in good health and CMV-seropositive. The rearrangement combines TRBV6-1 with TRBJ1-1; no D gene is confidently identified. The CDR3 protein sequence reads: CASSQSELNTEAFF. The DNA is as follows: TGTGCCAGCAGTCAAAGTGAGTTGAACACTGAAGCTTTCTTT.